The text below deals with one T cell receptor (beta chain). Its recognized antigen is unknown. Per-base quality was not reported, and no clone a single base away is much larger than it. This entry is derived from a study of OX40 agonist ivuxolimab in advanced cancers. Context from the whole study: The costimulatory receptor OX40 (CD134) was targeted by ivuxolimab, a fully human IgG2 agonistic monoclonal antibody. Intravenous ivuxolimab was administered to patients every 2 weeks at six dose levels: 0.01, 0.1, 0.3, 1.5, 3 and 10 mg/kg. Among the 52 dose-escalation patients, around 19 had hepatocellular carcinoma, roughly 15 melanoma, 9 renal cell carcinoma and 9 head and neck cancer. In the dose-escalation cohort, around four fifths of patients were male, and the mean age was roughly 60 years with a range of about 23 to 79. Prior anti-PD-1, anti-PD-L1 or anti-CTLA-4 therapy was permitted, and checkpoint inhibitors had been received by about two fifths of dose-escalation patients. Partial responses occurred in three dose-escalation patients: two with cutaneous melanoma and one with hepatocellular carcinoma. Peripheral TCRbeta sequencing aimed to test whether ivuxolimab altered TCR sequence diversity and caused clonal T-cell expansion. The paper describes the monotherapy dose-escalation part (N of about 47 patients) of the phase I trial of ivuxolimab. Study-level results and caveats: In partial responders in the 0.1-3.0 mg/kg groups, normalized peripheral clonal expansion was found to be among the lowest, especially among CD8+ T cells. The antigen specificity of the clonally expanded peripheral T cells was not determined. At doses from 0.1 to 3.0 mg/kg, clonal expansion was seen in both CD4+ and CD8+ blood T cells between baseline and week 6. Low levels of normalized T-cell clonal expansion were also seen in some nonresponding patients. On average, CD8+ T cells showed more expanded clones than CD4+ T cells after ivuxolimab.

Patients with autoimmune disease history or receiving systemic immunosuppression were excluded from the trial. In every dose cohort, peripheral blood was drawn for TCR sequencing at baseline, cycle 4 day 1, and cycle 7 day 1. Samples were obtained from an open-label, multicenter, first-in-human phase I dose-escalation trial of ivuxolimab. Adults with locally advanced or metastatic head and neck squamous cell, hepatocellular, melanoma or renal cell carcinoma were enrolled in the trial. Before TCR sequencing, CD4+ T cells and CD8+ T cells from peripheral blood were sorted into separate populations. Reading the germline V gene gives CDR1 SGHTS and CDR2 YDEGEE. From the cysteine up to the phenylalanine, the CDR3 has a length of 15 residues. The DNA shown is the 45-base CDR3, in frame from base 1. V is cut by 4 bases and J by 4 bases, and the space between the germline ends is 17 bases. For sequencing of the TCRbeta CDR3 region, genomic DNA was extracted from the sorted cells. TCRbeta CDR3 regions were sequenced using the immunoSEQ Assay. Imported from immuneACCESS, the table was reduced by TCRdb to in-frame sequences with V and J called. These copies leave out some clones; in studies compared against another copy, an unresolved V gene accounts for under half, and the cause of the remainder is not known. This sample has 69,000 or so clones in its table, and over 75% of those were observed once. The leading ten clones occupy 0.5% to 0.6% of the sample.

Source: CD4+ or CD8+ T cells sorted from blood, taken in a trial of the OX40 agonist ivuxolimab. This receptor was taken from an adult with an advanced solid tumor such as melanoma, head and neck, liver or kidney cancer. The chain uses TRBV5-8 and TRBJ2-5; the D gene cannot be resolved beyond TRBD1 or TRBD2, each matching 5 bases. The nucleotide sequence reads TGTGCCAGCAGCCCCCCGGGACGGTTGGGAGAGACCCAGTACTTC. It translates as CASSPPGRLGETQYF.